This entry features one T cell receptor (beta chain) sequence. Its antigen is as yet unknown. Healthy donors had no documented immune events, such as infections, while sampled. This sample is drawn from a study of identifying expanded T cells in peripheral blood. General observations from the study: Over two and four weeks, about 15 and 19 clones changed, versus approximately 1.2 between replicates.

J gave up 3 bases and V 5 bases, and 10 bases lay outside the gene matches. Germline CDR1 reads PRHDT; CDR2 reads FYEKMQ (reference sequence). This CDR3 is 15 amino acids long. Data came from immunoSEQ multiplex PCR; TCRdb stores just in-frame clones and leaves some out. The sample records around 130,000 clones, 86% being singletons. This sequence originates from a person aged 18 to 75 in good health. The gene calls are TRBV13 and TRBJ2-7, with 7 bases lining up with TRBD1. What was sequenced was blood. The CDR3 spells CASSKSGTVFYEQYF. The CDR3, as DNA: TGTGCCAGCAGCAAGTCCGGGACAGTATTCTACGAGCAGTACTTC.